Listed here are 15 T cell receptor beta chains from one sample, sequenced in a study of T cell changes during pregnancy in multiple sclerosis. Sequencing used immunoSEQ multiplex PCR; TCRdb keeps in-frame clones, though not all of them. Of 35,000 to 40,000 clones listed, 94% are singletons. Sequencing was performed on CD4+ T cells from peripheral blood mononuclear cells, taken in the second trimester of pregnancy. The source is a female donor with multiple sclerosis, enrolled in a pregnancy study.

This rearrangement joins TRBV13 to TRBJ1-1; the D gene is possibly TRBD1 (5 bases). V was pared by 4 bases and J by 5 bases, with 20 bases between. From germline, CDR1 is PRHDT and CDR2 FYEKMQ (reference sequence). CDR3 size: 16 residues. CDR3 DNA: TGTGCCAGCAGCTCGGAGGGGTTTCAGGGCGGGACTGAAGCTTTCTTT. Encoded protein: CASSSEGFQGGTEAFF. Together with reference TRBV13 and TRBJ1-1, the CDR3 gives the full variable domain: AAGVIQSPRHLIKEKRETATLKCYPIPRHDTVYWYQQGPGQDPQFLISFYEKMQSDKGSIPDRFSAQQFSDYHSELNMSSLELGDSALYFCASSSEGFQGGTEAFFGQGTRLTVV.

The chain has TRBV7-9 and TRBJ2-1, with 8 nucleotides matching TRBD1. Losses at the gene ends were 8 bases for V and 3 bases for J; bases not matched to a gene: 3. This CDR3 is built from 13 residues. Germline V gene lookup returns CDR1 SEHNR and CDR2 FQNEAQ (reference sequence). CDR3 nucleotide sequence: TGTGCCAGCTGGACAGGGAGCTACAATGAGCAGTTCTTC. It is translated as CASWTGSYNEQFF.

The rearrangement uses TRBV5-5 and TRBJ1-2, with TRBD1 identical over 9 bases. Germline-derived CDR1 and CDR2 are SGHKS and YYEKEE (reference sequence). The CDR3 runs to 16 residues. V was clipped by 2 bases and J by 7 bases; unmatched bases: 12. Here the CDR3 reads CASSLTAPGQGFGYTF. CDR3 in DNA: TGTGCCAGCAGCTTAACGGCCCCGGGACAGGGATTTGGCTACACCTTC. Full variable domain (rest looked up from reference TRBV5-5 and TRBJ1-2): DAGVTQSPTHLIKTRGQQVTLRCSPISGHKSVSWYQQVLGQGPQFIFQYYEKEERGRGNFPDRFSARQFPNYSSELNVNALLLGDSALYLCASSLTAPGQGFGYTFGSGTRLTVV.

This clone has just one count. The chain links TRBV10-3 to TRBJ2-5; 10 nucleotides agree with TRBD2. This CDR3 comprises 15 residues. From germline, CDR1 is ENHRY and CDR2 SYGVKD. V trimming: 6 bases; J trimming: 1 base; junction bases outside the gene matches: 5. The CDR3 spells CAIRDSGGPQETQYF. CDR3 DNA: TGTGCCATCAGGGATAGCGGGGGGCCCCAAGAGACCCAGTACTTC.

This chain joins TRBV18 and TRBJ2-5; D possibly corresponds to TRBD1 (6 bases). Germline V lookup: CDR1 KGHSH, CDR2 LQKENI. Trimming pared 0 bases from V and 2 bases from J, leaving 10 bases between. This CDR3 is built from 15 residues. DNA of the CDR3: TGTGCCAGCTCACCACCGAGAGGGGGTCAAGAGACCCAGTACTTC. This sequence encodes CASSPPRGGQETQYF. Full variable domain (outside the CDR3, taken from reference TRBV18 and TRBJ2-5): NAGVMQNPRHLVRRRGQEARLRCSPMKGHSHVYWYRQLPEEGLKFMVYLQKENIIDESGMPKERFSAEFPKEGPSILRIQQVVRGDSAAYFCASSPPRGGQETQYFGPGTRLLVL.

The rearrangement uses TRBV27 and TRBJ2-7; 8 bases match TRBD1. Germline assignment: CDR1 MNHEY and CDR2 SMNVEV (reference sequence). V shed 0 bases, J shed 8 bases, and the junction held 6 bases outside the gene matches. The CDR3 is 14 residues long. CDR3 DNA: TGTGCCAGCAGTTTATCACCTGGACAGGGTCAGCAGTACTTC. Its protein is CASSLSPGQGQQYF.

The rearrangement uses TRBV27 and TRBJ1-1; the match to TRBD1 covers 10 bases. The CDR3 is 14 residues long. Germline lookup yields CDR1 MNHEY and CDR2 SMNVEV (reference sequence). The junction had 12 bases not matched to a gene; V was cut back by 10 bases and J by 7 bases. In nucleotides, the CDR3 is TGTGCCACCAAAGACAGGGGGCTTTTCGGTGAAGCTTTCTTT. Residues: CATKDRGLFGEAFF.

This chain links TRBV16 with TRBJ2-3; D is unclear. From germline, CDR1 is KGHSY and CDR2 FQNENV. There are 18 residues in the CDR3. Trimming took off 2 bases at V and 2 bases at J, with 20 bases between the two ends. CDR3 nucleotide sequence: TGTGCCAGCAGCCAACGTTCCTGGAGTCCTACCTACACAGATACGCAGTATTTT. Translating gives CASSQRSWSPTYTDTQYF.

The chain employs TRBV6-5 and TRBJ2-5; D remains ambiguous. The V gene lost 5 bases and the J gene lost 5 bases, with 15 bases spanning the gap. Per the germline V gene, CDR1 is MNHEY and CDR2 is SVGAGI. CDR3 size: 14 residues. The CDR3 bases are TGTGCCAGCAGTCGCATGGGCCCCACGGAGACCCAGTACTTC. Its protein product is CASSRMGPTETQYF.

The V call is TRBV7-3, the J call TRBJ1-1; 7 bases map to TRBD1. Germline V lookup: CDR1 SGHTA, CDR2 FQGTGA. This CDR3 is 17 amino acids long. The V gene end was trimmed by 3 bases and the J gene end by 5 bases; junction bases not matched to a gene: 15. CDR3 sequence reads: CASSLNLDRIALTEAFF. The CDR3 DNA sequence: TGTGCCAGCAGCTTGAATTTGGACAGGATCGCGTTGACTGAAGCTTTCTTT.

V is TRBV5-1 and J is TRBJ2-1, with D possibly being TRBD1 (5 bases). Germline V gives CDR1 SGHRS, CDR2 YFSETQ. V was cut by 4 bases and J by 4 bases, with 15 bases left in between. This CDR3 has 15 residues. The CDR3 reads CASSPGWGLYNEQFF. The CDR3 nucleotides are TGCGCCAGCAGCCCCGGTTGGGGCCTTTACAATGAGCAGTTCTTC. Looking up the rest from reference TRBV5-1 and TRBJ2-1 gives the full variable domain: KAGVTQTPRYLIKTRGQQVTLSCSPISGHRSVSWYQQTPGQGLQFLFEYFSETQRNKGNFPGRFSGRQFSNSRSEMNVSTLELGDSALYLCASSPGWGLYNEQFFGPGTRLTVL.

The rearrangement uses TRBV19 and TRBJ1-5; the D is unclear. Looked up from germline, CDR1 is LNHDA and CDR2 is SQIVND (reference sequence). The CDR3 is 16 amino acids. V dropped 4 bases and J dropped 3 bases, with 16 bases sitting between them. The CDR3 reads CASSRRGASNNQPQHF. For the CDR3, the DNA is TGTGCCAGTAGTAGAAGAGGCGCATCCAACAATCAGCCCCAGCATTTT.

This chain connects TRBV7-3 to TRBJ1-2; 8 bases match TRBD1. Germline V CDR1 and CDR2: SGHTA, FQGTGA. This CDR3 has 16 residues. V lost 5 bases, J lost 8 bases, and 16 bases stayed unmatched. CDR3 sequence reads: CASSRNRGQGADGYTF. CDR3 nucleotides: TGTGCCAGCAGCCGCAATCGAGGGCAGGGGGCGGACGGCTACACCTTC. Filled out from reference TRBV7-3 and TRBJ1-2, the complete variable domain reads GAGVSQTPSNKVTEKGKYVELRCDPISGHTALYWYRQSLGQGPEFLIYFQGTGAADDSGLPNDRFFAVRPEGSVSTLKIQRTERGDSAVYLCASSRNRGQGADGYTFGSGTRLTVV.

This clone was detected once. The gene calls are TRBV28 and TRBJ2-3; perhaps TRBD2 as D (7 bases). Germline-derived CDR1 and CDR2 are MDHEN and SYDVKM. This CDR3 has 13 amino acids. V gave up 10 bases and J gave up 6 bases, with 17 bases separating them. The CDR3 is CATQRGGSDTQYF. The CDR3 bases are TGTGCCACCCAGAGGGGGGGTAGCGATACGCAGTATTTT.

This clone was seen a single time. The chain uses TRBV7-9 and TRBJ1-4, with 8 bases fitting TRBD1. CDR1 and CDR2 (germline): SEHNR, FQNEAQ (reference sequence). The CDR3 spans 16 residues. Trimming took 3 bases from V and 0 from J; bases not matched to a gene: 3. As DNA, the CDR3 is TGTGCCAGCAGCTTCGTACAGGGGGCAACTAATGAAAAACTGTTTTTT. It encodes CASSFVQGATNEKLFF.